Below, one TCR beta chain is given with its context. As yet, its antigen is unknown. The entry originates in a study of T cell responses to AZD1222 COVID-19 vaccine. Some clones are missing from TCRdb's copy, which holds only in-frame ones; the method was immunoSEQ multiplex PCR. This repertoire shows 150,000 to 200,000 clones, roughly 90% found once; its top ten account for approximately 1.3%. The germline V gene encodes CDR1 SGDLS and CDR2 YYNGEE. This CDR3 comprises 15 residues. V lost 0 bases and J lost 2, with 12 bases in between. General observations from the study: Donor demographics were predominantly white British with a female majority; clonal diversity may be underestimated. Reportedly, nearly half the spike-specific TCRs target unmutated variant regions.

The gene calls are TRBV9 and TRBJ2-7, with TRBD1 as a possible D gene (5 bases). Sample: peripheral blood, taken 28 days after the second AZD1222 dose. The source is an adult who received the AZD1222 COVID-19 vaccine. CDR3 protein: CASSVGVQATYEQYF. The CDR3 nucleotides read TGTGCCAGCAGCGTAGGGGTACAGGCGACCTACGAGCAGTACTTC.